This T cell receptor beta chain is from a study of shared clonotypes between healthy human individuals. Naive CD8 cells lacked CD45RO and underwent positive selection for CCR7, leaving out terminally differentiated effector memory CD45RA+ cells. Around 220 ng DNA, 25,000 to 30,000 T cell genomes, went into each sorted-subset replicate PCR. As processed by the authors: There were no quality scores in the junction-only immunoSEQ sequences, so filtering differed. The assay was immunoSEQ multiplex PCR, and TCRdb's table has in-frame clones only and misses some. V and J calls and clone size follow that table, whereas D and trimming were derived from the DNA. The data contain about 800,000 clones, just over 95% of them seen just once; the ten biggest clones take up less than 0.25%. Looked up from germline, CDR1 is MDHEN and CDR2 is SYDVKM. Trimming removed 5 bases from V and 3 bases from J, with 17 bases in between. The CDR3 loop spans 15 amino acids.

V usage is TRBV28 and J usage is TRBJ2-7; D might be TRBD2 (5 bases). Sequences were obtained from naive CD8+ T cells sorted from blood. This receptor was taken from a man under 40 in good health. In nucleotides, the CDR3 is TGTGCCAGCAGTCCACGAGGGAGACTACACTACGAGCAGTACTTC. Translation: CASSPRGRLHYEQYF.